This TCR beta chain emerged from a study of beta chain bispecific antibodies for T cell cancers. TCRdb independently ran MiXCR on the 5' RACE reads; one entry per CDR3 protein. Altogether tens of thousands of distinct CDR3 sequences are present, roughly 3% being singletons, with the ten largest covering 30% to 35%. This clonotype is termed medium-sized. Its matching antigen is unknown. General study results and limits: In these mixed samples, most targeted TRBV reads derived from the leukemia cell line.

Blood mononuclear cells were expanded for 3 days using either OKT3 anti-CD3 antibody or CD3/CD28 beads. This CDR3 contains 14 residues. The V and J ends lost 6 bases and 3 bases respectively, with 14 bases between them. Germline values: CDR1 SEHNR, CDR2 FQNEAQ (reference sequence). This rearrangement joins TRBV7-9 to TRBJ1-1; tentatively, D is TRBD1 (5 bases). This receptor was identified in a human donor in good health. Some clones in this sample may be carry-over from other donors' samples. The sample consisted of healthy donor T cells cultured with leukemia cells. The CDR3 DNA follows: TGTGCCAGCAGTCCGACGGGGGGGGACACTGAAGCTTTCTTT. It codes for CASSPTGGDTEAFF. Drawing the rest from reference TRBV7-9 and TRBJ1-1, the complete variable domain is DTGVSQNPRHKITKRGQNVTFRCDPISEHNRLYWYRQTLGQGPEFLTYFQNEAQLEKSRLLSDRFSAERPKGSFSTLEIQRTEQGDSAMYLCASSPTGGDTEAFFGQGTRLTVV.